Given below is one TCR beta chain in context. Its matching antigen is unknown. This CDR3 is 14 amino acids long. Trimming removed 5 bases at V and 4 bases at J, with 14 bases between. Germline assignment: CDR1 SEHNR and CDR2 FQNEAQ (reference sequence). The entry originates in a study of T cell responses to AZD1222 COVID-19 vaccine. Study in general: Whether given at about 4 or about 12 weeks, second doses were pooled. Findings and caveats of the study: Donors, mostly white British, included more females; clonal diversity was possibly underestimated.

Sequenced by immunoSEQ multiplex PCR; TCRdb stores in-frame clones only, minus some. This sample has around 130,000 clones, with less than 95% found just once. The chain recombines TRBV7-9 with TRBJ1-2, with D possibly TRBD1 on 5 matching bases. Sequenced here: peripheral blood, sampled on day 0 of AZD1222 vaccination. The sequence came from an adult in good health. CDR3 residues: CASSPQMDIYGYTF. CDR3 nucleotide sequence: TGTGCCAGCAGCCCGCAAATGGACATCTATGGCTACACCTTC.